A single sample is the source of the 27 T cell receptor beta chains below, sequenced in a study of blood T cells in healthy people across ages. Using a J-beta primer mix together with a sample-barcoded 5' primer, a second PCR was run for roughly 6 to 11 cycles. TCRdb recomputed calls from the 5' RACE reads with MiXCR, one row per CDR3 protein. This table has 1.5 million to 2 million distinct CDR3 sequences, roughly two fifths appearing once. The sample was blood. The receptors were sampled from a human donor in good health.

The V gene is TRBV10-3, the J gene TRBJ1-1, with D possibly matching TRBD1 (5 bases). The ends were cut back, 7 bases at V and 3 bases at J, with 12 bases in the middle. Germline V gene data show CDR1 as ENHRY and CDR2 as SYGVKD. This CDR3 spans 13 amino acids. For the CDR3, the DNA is TGTGCCATCACTACGGGGACGGACACTGAAGCTTTCTTT. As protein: CAITTGTDTEAFF.

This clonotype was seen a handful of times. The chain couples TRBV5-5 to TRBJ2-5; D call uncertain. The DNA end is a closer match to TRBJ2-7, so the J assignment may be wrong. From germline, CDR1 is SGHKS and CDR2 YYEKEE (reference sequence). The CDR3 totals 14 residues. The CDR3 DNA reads TGTGCCAGCAGCCTACATATCACAGACTACGAGCAGTACTTC. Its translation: CASSLHITDYEQYF.

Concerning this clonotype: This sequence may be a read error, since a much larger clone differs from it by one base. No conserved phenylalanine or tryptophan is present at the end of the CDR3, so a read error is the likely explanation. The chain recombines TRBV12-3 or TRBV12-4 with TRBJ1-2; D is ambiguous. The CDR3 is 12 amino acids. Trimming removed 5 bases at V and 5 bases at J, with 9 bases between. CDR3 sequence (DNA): TGTGCCAGCAGTGCTGGATCTTATGGCTACACCCTC. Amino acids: CASSAGSYGYTL.

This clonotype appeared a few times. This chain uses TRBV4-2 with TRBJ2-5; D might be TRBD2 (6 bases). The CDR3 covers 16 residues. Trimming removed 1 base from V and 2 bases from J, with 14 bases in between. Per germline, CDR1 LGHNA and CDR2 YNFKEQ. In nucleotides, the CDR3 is TGTGCCAGCAGCCAAGGCTTTAGCAGCGGGCAAGAGACCCAGTACTTC. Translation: CASSQGFSSGQETQYF.

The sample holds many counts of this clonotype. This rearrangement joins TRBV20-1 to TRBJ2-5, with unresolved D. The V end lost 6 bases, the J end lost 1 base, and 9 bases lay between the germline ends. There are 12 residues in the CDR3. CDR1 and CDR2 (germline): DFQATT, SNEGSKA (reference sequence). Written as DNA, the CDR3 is TGCAGTGCCCCAGGCAGCCAAGAGACCCAGTACTTC. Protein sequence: CSAPGSQETQYF.

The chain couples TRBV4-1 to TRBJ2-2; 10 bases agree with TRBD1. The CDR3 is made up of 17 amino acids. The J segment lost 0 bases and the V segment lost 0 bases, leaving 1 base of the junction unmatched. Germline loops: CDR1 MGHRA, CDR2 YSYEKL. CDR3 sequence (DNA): TGCGCCAGCAGCCAAGAGGGACAGGGGTCGAACACCGGGGAGCTGTTTTTT. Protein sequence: CASSQEGQGSNTGELFF.

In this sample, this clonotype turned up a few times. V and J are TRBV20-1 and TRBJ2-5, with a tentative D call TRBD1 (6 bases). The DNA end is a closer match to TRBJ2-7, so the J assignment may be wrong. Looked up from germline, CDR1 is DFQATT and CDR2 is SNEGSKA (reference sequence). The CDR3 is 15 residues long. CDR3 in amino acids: CSARWVQGRLHEQYF. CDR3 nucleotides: TGCAGTGCTAGATGGGTGCAGGGGAGACTCCACGAGCAGTACTTC.

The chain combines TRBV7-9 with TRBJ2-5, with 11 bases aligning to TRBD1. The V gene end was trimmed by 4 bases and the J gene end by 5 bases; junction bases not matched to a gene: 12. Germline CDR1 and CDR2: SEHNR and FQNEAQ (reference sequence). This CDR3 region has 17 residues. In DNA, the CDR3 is TGTGCCAGCAGCTACACTGGACAGGGGGCCCTTTGGGAGACCCAGTACTTC. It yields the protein CASSYTGQGALWETQYF.

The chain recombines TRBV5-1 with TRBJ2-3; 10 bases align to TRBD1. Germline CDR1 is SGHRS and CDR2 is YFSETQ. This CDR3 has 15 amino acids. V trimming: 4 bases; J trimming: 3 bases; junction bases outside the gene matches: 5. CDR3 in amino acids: CASSPGQGITDTQYF. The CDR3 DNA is TGCGCCAGCAGCCCGGGACAGGGGATAACAGATACGCAGTATTTT.

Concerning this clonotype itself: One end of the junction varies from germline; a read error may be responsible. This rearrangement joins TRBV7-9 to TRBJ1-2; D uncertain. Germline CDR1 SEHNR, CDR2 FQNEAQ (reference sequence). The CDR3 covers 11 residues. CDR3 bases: TGTGCCGGCAGCTCCTTTGGGGGCTACACCTTC. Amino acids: CAGSSFGGYTF.

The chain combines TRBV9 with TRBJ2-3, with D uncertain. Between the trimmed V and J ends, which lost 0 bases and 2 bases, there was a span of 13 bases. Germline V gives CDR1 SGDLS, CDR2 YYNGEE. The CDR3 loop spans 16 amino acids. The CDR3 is CASSVEVKGHTDTQYF. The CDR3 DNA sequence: TGTGCCAGCAGCGTAGAGGTGAAGGGCCACACAGATACGCAGTATTTT.

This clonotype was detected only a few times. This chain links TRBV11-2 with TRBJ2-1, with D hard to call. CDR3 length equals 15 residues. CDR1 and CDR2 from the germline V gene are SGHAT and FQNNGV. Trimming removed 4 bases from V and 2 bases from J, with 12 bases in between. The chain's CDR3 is CASSSDLIAYNEQFF. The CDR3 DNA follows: TGTGCCAGCAGCTCCGATCTAATCGCCTACAATGAGCAGTTCTTC.

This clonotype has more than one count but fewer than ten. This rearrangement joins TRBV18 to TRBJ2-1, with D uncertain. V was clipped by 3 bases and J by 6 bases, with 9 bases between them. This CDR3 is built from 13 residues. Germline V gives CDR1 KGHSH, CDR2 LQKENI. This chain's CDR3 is CASSPGPANEQFF. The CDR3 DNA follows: TGTGCCAGCTCACCCGGGCCGGCCAATGAGCAGTTCTTC.

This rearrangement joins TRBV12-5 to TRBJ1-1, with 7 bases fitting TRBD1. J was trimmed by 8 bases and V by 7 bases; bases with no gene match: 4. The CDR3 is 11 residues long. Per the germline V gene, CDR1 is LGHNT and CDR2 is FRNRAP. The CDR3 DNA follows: TGTGCTAGTGACCCGACAGGGGAAGCTTTCTTT. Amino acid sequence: CASDPTGEAFF.

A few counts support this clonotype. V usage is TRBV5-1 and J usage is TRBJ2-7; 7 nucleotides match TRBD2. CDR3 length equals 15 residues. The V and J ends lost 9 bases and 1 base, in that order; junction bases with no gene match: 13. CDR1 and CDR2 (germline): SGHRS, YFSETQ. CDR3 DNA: TGCGCCATCTCGACGGGGGGACCAGGTTCCTACGAGCAGTACTTC. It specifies CAISTGGPGSYEQYF.

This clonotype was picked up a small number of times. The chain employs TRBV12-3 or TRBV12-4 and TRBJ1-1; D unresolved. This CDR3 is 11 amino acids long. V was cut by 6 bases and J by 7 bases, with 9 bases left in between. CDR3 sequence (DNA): TGTGCCAGCAGGCTGTTGGATGAAGCTTTCTTT. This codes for CASRLLDEAFF.

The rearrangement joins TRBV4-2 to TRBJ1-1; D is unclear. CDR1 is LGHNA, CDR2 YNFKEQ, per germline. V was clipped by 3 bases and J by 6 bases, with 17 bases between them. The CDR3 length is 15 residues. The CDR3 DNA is TGTGCCAGCAGCCAGCAGGACGGGGTCGGCCCTGAAGCTTTCTTT. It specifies CASSQQDGVGPEAFF.

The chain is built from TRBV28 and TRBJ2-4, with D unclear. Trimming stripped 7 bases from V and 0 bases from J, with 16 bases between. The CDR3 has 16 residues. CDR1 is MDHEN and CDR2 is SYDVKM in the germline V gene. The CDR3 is CASNSSFVIAKNIQYF. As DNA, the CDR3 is TGTGCCAGCAACAGTTCATTCGTCATAGCCAAAAACATTCAGTACTTC. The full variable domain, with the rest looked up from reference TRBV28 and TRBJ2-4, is DVKVTQSSRYLVKRTGEKVFLECVQDMDHENMFWYRQDPGLGLRLIYFSYDVKMKEKGDIPEGYSVSREKKERFSLILESASTNQTSMYLCASNSSFVIAKNIQYFGAGTRLSVL.

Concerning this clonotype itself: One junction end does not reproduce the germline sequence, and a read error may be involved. The CDR3 reads CASRRIGQRSGELFF. The CDR3, as DNA: TGTGCCAGCCGGAGGATAGGACAGAGGTCCGGGGAACTGTTTTTT. This chain uses TRBV6-5 with TRBJ2-2; tentative D call: TRBD1 (6 bases). The CDR3 has 15 residues. CDR1 MNHEY and CDR2 SVGAGI come from the germline V gene.

CDR3 sequence reads: CASSLSPPSDEQFF. The CDR3 DNA reads TGCGCCAGCAGCTTGTCCCCCCCTAGCGATGAGCAGTTCTTC. The chain recombines TRBV5-1 with TRBJ2-1, with D possibly matching TRBD2 (6 bases). Deletions cut 1 base from V and 8 bases from J, with 13 bases between. Germline values: CDR1 SGHRS, CDR2 YFSETQ. The CDR3 covers 14 residues.

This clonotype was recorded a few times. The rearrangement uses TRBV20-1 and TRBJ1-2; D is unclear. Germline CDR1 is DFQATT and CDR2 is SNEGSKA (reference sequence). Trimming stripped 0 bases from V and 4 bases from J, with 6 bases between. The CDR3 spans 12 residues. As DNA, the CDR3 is TGCAGTGCTAGAGATGACTTCTATGGCTACACCTTC. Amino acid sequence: CSARDDFYGYTF.

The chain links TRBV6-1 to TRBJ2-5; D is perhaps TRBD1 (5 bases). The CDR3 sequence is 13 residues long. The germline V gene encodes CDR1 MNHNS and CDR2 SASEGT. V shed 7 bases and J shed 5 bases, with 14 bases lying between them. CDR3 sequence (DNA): TGTGCCAGCACTCAGGGTGGTTGGGAGACCCAGTACTTC. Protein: CASTQGGWETQYF.

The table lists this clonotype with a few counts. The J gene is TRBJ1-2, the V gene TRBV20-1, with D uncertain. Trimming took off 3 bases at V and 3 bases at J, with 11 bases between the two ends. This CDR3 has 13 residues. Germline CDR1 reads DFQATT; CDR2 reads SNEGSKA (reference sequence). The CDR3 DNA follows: TGCAGTGCTAGGGGAGCTTGGGACTATGGCTACACCTTC. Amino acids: CSARGAWDYGYTF.

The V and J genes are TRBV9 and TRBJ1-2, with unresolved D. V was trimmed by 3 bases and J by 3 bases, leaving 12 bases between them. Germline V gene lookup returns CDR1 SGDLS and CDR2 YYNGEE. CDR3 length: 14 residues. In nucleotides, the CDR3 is TGTGCCAGCAGCGCAATGACCGAATACTATGGCTACACCTTC. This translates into CASSAMTEYYGYTF.

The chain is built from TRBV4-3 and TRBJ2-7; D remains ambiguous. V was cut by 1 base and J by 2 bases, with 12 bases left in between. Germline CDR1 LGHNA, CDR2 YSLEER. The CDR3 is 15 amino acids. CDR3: CASSQANIETYEQYF. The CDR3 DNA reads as TGCGCCAGCAGCCAAGCGAATATTGAAACCTACGAGCAGTACTTC.

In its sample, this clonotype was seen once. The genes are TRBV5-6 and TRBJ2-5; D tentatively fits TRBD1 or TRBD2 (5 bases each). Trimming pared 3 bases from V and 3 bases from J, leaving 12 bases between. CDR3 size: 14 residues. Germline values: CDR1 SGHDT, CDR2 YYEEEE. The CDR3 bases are TGTGCCAGCAGCTGGTCCGGGACCGAAGAGACCCAGTACTTC. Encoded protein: CASSWSGTEETQYF. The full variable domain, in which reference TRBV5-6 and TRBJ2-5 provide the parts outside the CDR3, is DAGVTQSPTHLIKTRGQQVTLRCSPKSGHDTVSWYQQALGQGPQFIFQYYEEEERQRGNFPDRFSGHQFPNYSSELNVNALLLGDSALYLCASSWSGTEETQYFGPGTRLLVL.

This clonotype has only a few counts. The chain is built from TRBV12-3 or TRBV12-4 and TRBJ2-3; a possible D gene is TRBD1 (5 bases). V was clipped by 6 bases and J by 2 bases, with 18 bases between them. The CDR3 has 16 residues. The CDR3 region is CASSFSAGSYTDTQYF. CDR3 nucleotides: TGTGCCAGCAGCTTCAGCGCAGGGTCTTACACAGATACGCAGTATTTT.